This T cell receptor (beta chain) was found in a study of blood T cell repertoires in COVID-19 (TCRdb year 2020). With respect to the entire study: Samples covering the acute and convalescent phases of COVID-19 were provided by collaborators in the United States, Italy and Spain. Nearly every sample came with metadata listing a de-identified subject ID, COVID-19 status, age in years and sex. Deeply sampled blood TCRbeta repertoires from subjects exposed to, actively infected with, or recovered from COVID-19 were included in the dataset. The prospective study material was composed of cDNA or gDNA derived from T cells, B-cell-depleted T cells, or PBMCs. HLA class I and class II types, where available, came from metadata supplied by the sample provider rather than from assay-based typing. Samples were obtained from the ongoing ImmuneRACE study (first 160 participants) and from 1,254 subjects provided by 6 global collaborators. The repertoires were released in a freely available public database intended as a resource for research on the immune response to SARS-CoV-2. Overall study results and their limits: The quantity of clinical and demographic metadata differed by source and by participant and was supplied without curation.

A remark on this clone: The specificity of this receptor is unknown. It has no much larger one-base neighbor in the sample; base qualities were not kept. Other DNA sequences from this sample encode an identical CDR3 as well.

V and J are truncated by 0 bases and 0 bases respectively, leaving an intervening sequence of 7 bases. Taken from cysteine to phenylalanine, the CDR3 has 15 residues. Only the CDR3 DNA is retained, 45 bases long and in frame from the first base. CDR1 and CDR2, per the germline V gene, are SGHRS and YFSETQ. In the prospective study, participants were about 18 to 100 years old, resided in 20 to 30 geographic areas of the United States, and were enrolled through a virtual design. To assign participants to cohorts, the prospective study relied on clinical history that participants themselves reported in a screening survey and a study questionnaire. In the prospective study, whole blood, serum and a nasopharyngeal or oropharyngeal swab were collected from each participant by mobile phlebotomists. Prospective study participants could optionally give additional blood draws and questionnaires over an approximately 2-month period. Before DNA extraction, prospective study blood samples were shipped either frozen or at room temperature.

TCRbeta CDR3 regions were amplified from genomic DNA by means of the immunoSEQ Assay, a bias-controlled multiplex PCR. In the source study's methods: Nucleated cell counts per sample were estimated from amplification of reference gene primers within the assay. Sequence reads were collapsed and filtered to measure the absolute abundance of every unique TCRbeta CDR3 rearrangement. For each sample, productive Simpson clonality was calculated as the square root of Simpson's diversity index over productive rearrangements. Sourced from immuneACCESS, this table was stored by TCRdb with only in-frame sequences that have V and J called. A share of the clones is absent; for the studies checked, an unresolved V gene accounts for under half, and the remainder has no known explanation. From that table come the V and J calls and clone size; the DNA was used to work out D and trimming. Within this sample are about 210,000 clones, with more than 70% of them counted one time only. The ten largest clones capture 3.5% to 5.5% of the sample.

This chain is built from TRBV5-1 and TRBJ1-3; no D segment can be confidently identified. The TCR was taken from a man aged 25 to 45 with acute COVID-19. The source material was PBMCs or T cells enriched from blood (not recorded which). The CDR3 here reads CASSLGSGSGNTIYF. The nucleotide sequence reads as follows: TGCGCCAGCAGCTTGGGTTCAGGCTCTGGAAACACCATATATTTT.